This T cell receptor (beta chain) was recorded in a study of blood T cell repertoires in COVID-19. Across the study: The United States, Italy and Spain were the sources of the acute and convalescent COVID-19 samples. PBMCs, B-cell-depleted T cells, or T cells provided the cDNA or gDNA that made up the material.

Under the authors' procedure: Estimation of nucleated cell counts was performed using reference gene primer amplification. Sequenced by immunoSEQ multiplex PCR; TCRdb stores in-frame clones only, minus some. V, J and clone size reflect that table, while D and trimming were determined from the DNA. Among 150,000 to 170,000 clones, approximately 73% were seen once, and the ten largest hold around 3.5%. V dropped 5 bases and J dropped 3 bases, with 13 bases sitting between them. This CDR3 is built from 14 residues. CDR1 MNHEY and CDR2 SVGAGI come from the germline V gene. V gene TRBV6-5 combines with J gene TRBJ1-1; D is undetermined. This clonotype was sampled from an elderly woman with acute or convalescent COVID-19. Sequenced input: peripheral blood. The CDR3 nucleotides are TGTGCCAGCAGTCGGGGAACCCAAGACACTGAAGCTTTCTTT. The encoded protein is CASSRGTQDTEAFF.